The clone carrying this TCR beta chain was observed at least ten times. Its antigen is not identified. Amplification of TCR alpha and beta CDR3 regions from RNA used iRepertoire nested multiplex PCR. TCRdb fed the multiplex PCR reads into MiXCR, producing one record per CDR3 protein. The table includes 150,000 to 200,000 distinct CDR3 sequences, over 25% detected once. V was trimmed by 1 base and J by 6 bases, leaving 16 bases between them. The CDR3 has 15 residues. Germline CDR1 SGHTA, CDR2 FQGNSA. This specimen comes from a study of glioma-infiltrating T cells. Points from the study as a whole: Only very few CDR3 sequences appeared in both tissue and blood.

This TCR was recovered from a human donor with low-grade glioma or glioblastoma, undergoing nonglioma brain surgery, or in good health (not recorded which). This chain uses TRBV7-2 with TRBJ2-7; D might be TRBD2 (5 bases). The sequencing input was glioma tissue, nonneoplastic brain tissue, or PBMCs (not recorded which). CDR3 residues: CASSLVFSGVREQYF. The CDR3 DNA follows: TGTGCCAGCAGCTTAGTATTTTCCGGGGTCCGCGAGCAGTACTTC.